This T cell receptor beta chain was recovered during a study of T cell repertoires in cytomegalovirus infection. In TCRdb, the reads were re-called with MiXCR into one record per CDR3 protein. The sample has 350,000 to 450,000 distinct CDR3 sequences, 15% to 20% seen once. V dropped 0 bases and J dropped 7 bases, with 16 bases sitting between them. Germline V CDR1 and CDR2: LGHDT, YNNKEL (reference sequence). This CDR3 is built from 16 residues. The sequence came from a human donor in good health (CMV status not recorded). Some clones in this sample may be carry-over from other donors' samples. The chain links TRBV3-1 to TRBJ2-1; the D is unclear. Source material: PBMCs. CDR3 in DNA: TGTGCCAGCAGCCAAGAAGGGTTGGTCCGGCGGAATGAGCAGTTCTTC. Its translation: CASSQEGLVRRNEQFF.